This T cell receptor (beta chain) was captured by sequencing in a study of T cell changes during pregnancy in multiple sclerosis. This table comes from immunoSEQ multiplex PCR, and its TCRdb copy is limited to in-frame clones, with some not included. Of 35,000 to 50,000 clones listed, 75% to 90% are singletons. From germline, CDR1 is SQVTM and CDR2 ANQGSEA. Trimming left V 6 bases short and J 3 bases short, with 11 bases between. This CDR3 has 13 amino acids. The V call is TRBV29-1, the J call TRBJ2-2, with D maybe TRBD1 (5 bases). The specimen comprised peripheral blood, sampled in the second trimester of pregnancy. The sequence derives from a female donor in good health, enrolled as a control in a pregnancy study. As DNA, the CDR3 is TGCAGCGTAACAGGTGCGGACACCGGGGAGCTGTTTTTT. It is translated as CSVTGADTGELFF.